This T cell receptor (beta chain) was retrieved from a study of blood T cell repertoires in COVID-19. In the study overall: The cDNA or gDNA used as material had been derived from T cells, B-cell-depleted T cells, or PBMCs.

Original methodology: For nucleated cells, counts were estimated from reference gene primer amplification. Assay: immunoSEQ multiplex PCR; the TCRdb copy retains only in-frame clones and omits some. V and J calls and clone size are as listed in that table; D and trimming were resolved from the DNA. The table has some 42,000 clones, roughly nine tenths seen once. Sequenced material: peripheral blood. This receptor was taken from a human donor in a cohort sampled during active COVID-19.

This chain's CDR3 is CASSLGPGSSNYGYTF. CDR3 sequence (DNA): TGCGCCAGCAGCTTGGGGCCGGGGTCGAGTAACTATGGCTACACCTTC. V usage is TRBV5-1 and J usage is TRBJ1-2; D gene ambiguous. V dropped 0 bases and J dropped 1 base, with 13 bases sitting between them. Germline loops: CDR1 SGHRS, CDR2 YFSETQ. CDR3 length: 16 amino acids.